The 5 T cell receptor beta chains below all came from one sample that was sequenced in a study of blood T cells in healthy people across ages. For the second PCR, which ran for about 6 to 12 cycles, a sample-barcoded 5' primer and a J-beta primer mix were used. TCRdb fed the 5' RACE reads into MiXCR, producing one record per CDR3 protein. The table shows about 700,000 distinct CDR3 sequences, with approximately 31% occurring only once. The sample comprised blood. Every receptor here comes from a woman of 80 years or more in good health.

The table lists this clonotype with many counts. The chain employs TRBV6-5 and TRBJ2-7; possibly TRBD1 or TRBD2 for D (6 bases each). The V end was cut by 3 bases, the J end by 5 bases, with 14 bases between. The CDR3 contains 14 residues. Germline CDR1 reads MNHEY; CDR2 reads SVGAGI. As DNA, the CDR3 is TGTGCCAGCAGTTATGGATGGGGGGCGGACGAGCAGTACTTC. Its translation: CASSYGWGADEQYF.

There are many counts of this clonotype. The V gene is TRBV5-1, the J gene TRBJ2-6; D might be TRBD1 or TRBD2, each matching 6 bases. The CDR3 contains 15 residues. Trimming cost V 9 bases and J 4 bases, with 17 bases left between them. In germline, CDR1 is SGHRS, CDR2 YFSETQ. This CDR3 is CATRPGGLGANVLTF. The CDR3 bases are TGCGCCACCCGCCCTGGGGGGCTGGGGGCCAACGTCCTGACTTTC.

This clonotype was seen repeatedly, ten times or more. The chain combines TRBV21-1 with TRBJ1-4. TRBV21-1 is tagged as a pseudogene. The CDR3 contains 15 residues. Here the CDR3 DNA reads TGTGCCAGCAGCAAAGTGGAAGAACGGAATGAAAAACTGTTTTTT. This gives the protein CASSKVEERNEKLFF.

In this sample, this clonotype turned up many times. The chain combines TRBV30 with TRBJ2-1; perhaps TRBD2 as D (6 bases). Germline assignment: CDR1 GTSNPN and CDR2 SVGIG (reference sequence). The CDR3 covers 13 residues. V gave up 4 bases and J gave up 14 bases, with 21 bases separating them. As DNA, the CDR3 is TGTGCCTGGAACCAAAATTCAGGACTAACTGAGTTCTTC. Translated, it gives CAWNQNSGLTEFF.

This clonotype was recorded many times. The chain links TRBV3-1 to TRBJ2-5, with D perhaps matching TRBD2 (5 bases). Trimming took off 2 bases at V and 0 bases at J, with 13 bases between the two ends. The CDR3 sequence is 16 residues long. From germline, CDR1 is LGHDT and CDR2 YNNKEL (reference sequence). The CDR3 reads CASSQYASGYQETQYF. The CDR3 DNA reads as TGTGCCAGCAGCCAATACGCATCGGGGTACCAAGAGACCCAGTACTTC.